This TCR beta chain is drawn from a study of metastatic and nonmetastatic thyroid tumors. Background on the study: Samples came from malignant and benign thyroid patients, and repertoires were compared across blood and tumor or nodule tissue.

This clone was seen at least ten times. Its antigen is not known. Thyroid surgery was performed in patients who had received no treatment beforehand. The CDR3 spans 11 residues. V lost 6 bases and J 8 bases, leaving 8 bases between the germline ends. Per the germline V gene, CDR1 is SNHLY and CDR2 is FYNNEI. TCRdb redid the clone calls on the PCR reads using MiXCR. The sample comprises fewer than 40,000 clones, roughly 22% of which are singletons, and 2.5% to 3.5% rests with the top ten. The study's findings and limits: A significant increase in TCR beta diversity was reportedly seen in malignant thyroid tumors relative to benign nodules, in blood and tumor.

The chain has TRBV2 and TRBJ2-1, with no clear D. This TCR was sampled from a male donor with papillary thyroid cancer or a benign thyroid nodule (not recorded which). Some clones in this sample may be carry-over from other donors' samples. Sample: tumor tissue. The CDR3 nucleotides read TGTGCCAGCAGCCCGCTACATGAGCAGTTCTTC. It encodes CASSPLHEQFF.